The source of this T cell receptor beta chain is a study of T cells in Graves' hyperthyroidism and ophthalmopathy. For the study at large: At initial diagnosis, before any treatment had begun, peripheral blood was obtained. Regarding the study as a whole: A 13 V-J model separated ophthalmopathy from stable hyperthyroidism.

This clonotype was seen many times. Its target is unknown. TCR beta CDR3 regions were amplified from RNA. First-round RT-PCR targeting the TCR CDR3 was performed with the HTBI primer set. TCRdb used MiXCR to reprocess the multiplex PCR reads, holding one entry per CDR3 protein. The sample has about 350,000 distinct CDR3 sequences; 13% to 15% are singletons. The PBMCs had their origin in 10 ml of fresh peripheral blood. V shed 5 bases, J shed 1 base, and the junction held 10 bases outside the gene matches. The length of the CDR3 is 16 residues. CDR1 MDHEN and CDR2 SYDVKM come from the germline V gene. The chain joins TRBV28 to TRBJ2-5; TRBD1 matches 7 bases. Source material: blood. The receptor was derived from a woman in her sixties or seventies with Graves' ophthalmopathy. The CDR3 region is CASSEQDREGQETQYF. CDR3 nucleotides: TGTGCCAGCAGTGAACAAGACAGGGAAGGCCAAGAGACCCAGTACTTC. The full variable domain, its missing parts supplied by reference TRBV28 and TRBJ2-5, is DVKVTQSSRYLVKRTGEKVFLECVQDMDHENMFWYRQDPGLGLRLIYFSYDVKMKEKGDIPEGYSVSREKKERFSLILESASTNQTSMYLCASSEQDREGQETQYFGPGTRLLVL.